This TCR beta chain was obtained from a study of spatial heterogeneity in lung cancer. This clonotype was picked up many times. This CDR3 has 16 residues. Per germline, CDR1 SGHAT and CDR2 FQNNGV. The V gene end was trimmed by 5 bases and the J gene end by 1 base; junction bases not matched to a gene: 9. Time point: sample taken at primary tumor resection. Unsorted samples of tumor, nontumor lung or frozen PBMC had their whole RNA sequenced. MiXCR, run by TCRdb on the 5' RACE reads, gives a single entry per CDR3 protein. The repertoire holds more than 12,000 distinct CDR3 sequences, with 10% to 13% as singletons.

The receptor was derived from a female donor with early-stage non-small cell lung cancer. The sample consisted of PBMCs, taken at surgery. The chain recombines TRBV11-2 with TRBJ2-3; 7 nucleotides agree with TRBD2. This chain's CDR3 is CASSPSWGGGTDTQYF. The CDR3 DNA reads TGTGCCAGCAGCCCCTCCTGGGGGGGGGGCACAGATACGCAGTATTTT.